These 29 T cell receptor beta chains came from one sample sequenced in a study of blood T cell repertoires in COVID-19. Clones were read by immunoSEQ multiplex PCR, and TCRdb kept only the in-frame ones, dropping some. The sample shows fewer than 400,000 clones, roughly 91% of them seen only once. Sequencing used PBMCs or T cells enriched from blood (not recorded which). The receptors stem from a woman aged 25 to 39 who had recovered from COVID-19.

This rearrangement joins TRBV5-1 to TRBJ2-5; D is undetermined. Germline V gene data show CDR1 as SGHRS and CDR2 as YFSETQ. Trimming stripped 4 bases from V and 5 bases from J, with 21 bases between. CDR3 length: 16 amino acids. CDR3 sequence (DNA): TGCGCCAGCAGCACCCCCCCCGAGGCTAGTGCGGAGACCCAGTACTTC. This encodes CASSTPPEASAETQYF.

This clone was counted a single time. Its ends do not fully match the called genes, so a read error is possible. The rearrangement links TRBV7-7 to TRBJ1-1; 10 nucleotides match TRBD1. Germline V gene sequence: CDR1 SSHAT, CDR2 FNYEAQ (reference sequence). The CDR3 runs 13 residues. CDR3 loop: CASSVGTGAEAFF. DNA for the CDR3: TGTGCTAGCAGCGTCGGGACAGGGGCTGAAGCTTTCTTT.

The CDR3 sequence: CASSVTLGRGSNSPLHF. CDR3 sequence (DNA): TGTGCCAGCAGCGTAACCCTCGGGCGGGGGAGTAATTCACCCCTCCACTTT. This sequence joins TRBV9 and TRBJ1-6; D may be TRBD1 (5 bases). Trimming took 1 base from V and 6 from J, leaving 17 bases between them. This CDR3 has 17 residues. CDR1 and CDR2 (germline): SGDLS, YYNGEE. The entire variable domain, with the rest obtained from reference TRBV9 and TRBJ1-6, is as follows: DSGVTQTPKHLITATGQRVTLRCSPRSGDLSVYWYQQSLDQGLQFLIQYYNGEERAKGNILERFSAQQFPDLHSELNLSSLELGDSALYFCASSVTLGRGSNSPLHFGNGTRLTVT.

The rearrangement uses TRBV13 and TRBJ2-7, with TRBD1 matching over 9 bases. The CDR3 totals 15 residues. The germline gives CDR1 PRHDT, CDR2 FYEKMQ (reference sequence). The V and J ends lost 5 bases and 0 bases, in that order; junction bases with no gene match: 5. The CDR3 DNA follows: TGTGCCAGCAGCCGGGACAGGGAGGGCTCCTACGAGCAGTACTTC. Translation gives CASSRDREGSYEQYF.

V and J are TRBV12-3 or TRBV12-4 and TRBJ1-2; no clear D gene. V shed 7 bases and J shed 8 bases, with 17 bases lying between them. CDR3 length: 13 amino acids. This CDR3 is CASMGFGVRGYTF. Written as DNA, the CDR3 is TGTGCCAGCATGGGTTTCGGGGTTCGGGGCTACACCTTC.

The chain uses TRBV5-8 and TRBJ1-3; 7 bases are a match to TRBD1. V lost 5 bases to trimming and J lost 2 bases; unmatched junction nucleotides: 4. The CDR3 is 14 residues long. The germline V gene has CDR1 SGHTS and CDR2 YDEGEE. CDR3 DNA: TGTGCCAGCAGACTAGACAGGGCTGGAAACACCATATATTTT. Its translation is CASRLDRAGNTIYF.

V usage is TRBV12-5 and J usage is TRBJ1-2; no definite D call. This CDR3 has 12 residues. Germline V gene lookup returns CDR1 LGHNT and CDR2 FRNRAP. Trimming pared 1 base from V and 8 bases from J, leaving 8 bases between. The CDR3 protein is CASGLEFEGYTF. The DNA for the CDR3 is TGTGCTAGTGGTTTGGAGTTCGAGGGCTACACCTTC.

The rearrangement links TRBV7-9 to TRBJ2-2; 11 nucleotides align to TRBD1. Per the germline V gene, CDR1 is SEHNR and CDR2 is FQNEAQ (reference sequence). V lost 5 bases to trimming and J lost 9 bases; unmatched junction nucleotides: 5. The CDR3 covers 14 residues. CDR3 DNA: TGTGCCAGCAGCCCCGGACAGGGGGCCAGGGAGCTGTTTTTT. Translating gives CASSPGQGARELFF.

The chain is built from TRBV7-6 and TRBJ1-3; 9 nucleotides agree with TRBD1. With 5 bases clipped from V and 2 bases from J, the junction kept 7 bases outside the gene matches. CDR3 length equals 16 residues. Germline V lookup: CDR1 SGHVS, CDR2 FNYEAQ. The CDR3 nucleotides are TGTGCCAGCAGCCCCACGTGGACAGGGGCTGGAAACACCATATATTTT. This encodes CASSPTWTGAGNTIYF.

The chain combines TRBV4-1 with TRBJ1-5, with 10 positions matching TRBD1. Germline V gene lookup returns CDR1 MGHRA and CDR2 YSYEKL. Trimming cost V 6 bases and J 5 bases; bases outside gene matches: 10. This CDR3 region has 16 residues. CDR3 in DNA: TGCGCCAGCAGGGCTGGAGATGGGACAGGGGATCAGCCCCAGCATTTT. As protein: CASRAGDGTGDQPQHF.

The chain employs TRBV7-9 and TRBJ1-1; maybe TRBD1 (5 bases). The CDR3 sequence is 18 residues long. V lost 0 bases and J lost 7, with 24 bases in between. Per germline, CDR1 SEHNR and CDR2 FQNEAQ (reference sequence). The CDR3 sequence is CASSLARDQAEGRVEAFF. For the CDR3, the DNA is TGTGCCAGCAGCTTAGCGCGGGATCAGGCCGAGGGGAGGGTTGAAGCTTTCTTT.

This rearrangement joins TRBV18 to TRBJ1-1; TRBD1 agrees at 7 bases. This CDR3 comprises 13 residues. The germline V gene has CDR1 KGHSH and CDR2 LQKENI. The V gene end was trimmed by 8 bases and the J gene end by 11 bases; junction bases not matched to a gene: 14. CDR3 DNA: TGTGCCAGCACGAGTAACAGGGGCGATAAGGCTTTCTTT. Its translation: CASTSNRGDKAFF.

The V call is TRBV29-1, the J call TRBJ2-7; 10 positions agree with TRBD2. CDR3 length equals 15 residues. Germline V gene data show CDR1 as SQVTM and CDR2 as ANQGSEA. After removal of 4 bases from V and 4 bases from J, the junction contained 10 bases not matched to a gene. CDR3 residues: CSVAQGSGRGYEQYF. The CDR3 DNA follows: TGCAGCGTTGCCCAGGGAAGCGGGAGGGGGTACGAGCAGTACTTC.

This chain joins TRBV6-1 and TRBJ1-2; 8 bases line up with TRBD1. This CDR3 region has 14 residues. Germline CDR1 is MNHNS and CDR2 is SASEGT. Losses at the gene ends were 6 bases for V and 5 bases for J; bases not matched to a gene: 8. CDR3 sequence: CASRRTGREYGYTF. The CDR3 DNA is TGTGCCAGCAGGAGGACAGGGAGGGAATATGGCTACACCTTC.

A note on this clone: This specimen includes other DNA sequences encoding the same CDR3. V is TRBV9 and J is TRBJ1-1; TRBD1 is a possible D gene (5 bases). Germline CDR1 SGDLS, CDR2 YYNGEE. The CDR3 has 13 amino acids. V was trimmed by 4 bases and J by 1 base, leaving 8 bases between them. CDR3 nucleotide sequence: TGTGCCAGCAGCCCTACAGGGAACACTGAAGCTTTCTTT. Translated, it gives CASSPTGNTEAFF.

V usage is TRBV27 and J usage is TRBJ2-3, with 7 bases fitting TRBD2. V lost 8 bases and J lost 0; bases outside the gene matches: 5. Germline CDR1 is MNHEY and CDR2 is SMNVEV (reference sequence). CDR3 length: 14 residues. The CDR3 loop reads CASAGVTSTDTQYF. For the CDR3, the DNA is TGTGCCAGCGCGGGGGTAACTAGCACAGATACGCAGTATTTT.

The chain recombines TRBV7-9 with TRBJ1-5, with a tentative D call TRBD1 (5 bases). V gave up 3 bases and J gave up 7 bases, with 13 bases separating them. The CDR3 runs 14 residues. CDR1 and CDR2 from the germline V gene are SEHNR and FQNEAQ (reference sequence). CDR3 residues: CASSFGGTEQPQHF. Here the CDR3 DNA reads TGTGCCAGCAGCTTCGGGGGGACGGAGCAGCCCCAGCATTTT.

The chain recombines TRBV10-3 with TRBJ2-7; D not certain. CDR1 is ENHRY and CDR2 is SYGVKD in the germline V gene. The germline V and J ends were trimmed by 6 bases and 0 bases, with 15 bases remaining between them. The CDR3 length is 15 residues. The CDR3 nucleotides are TGTGCCATCAGCGCCACTCGGCCTAGCTCCTACGAGCAGTACTTC. This sequence encodes CAISATRPSSYEQYF.

The genes are TRBV10-3 and TRBJ2-1, with 13 nucleotides matching TRBD2. CDR1 and CDR2 from the germline V gene are ENHRY and SYGVKD. This CDR3 region has 17 residues. The junction had 6 bases not matched to a gene; V was cut back by 6 bases and J by 1 base. The CDR3 sequence is CAIRDLGLAGSYNEQFF. The DNA for the CDR3 is TGTGCCATCAGGGACCTGGGACTAGCGGGGTCCTACAATGAGCAGTTCTTC.

This chain uses TRBV30 with TRBJ1-6; TRBD1 is a possible D gene (6 bases). This CDR3 comprises 16 residues. Per the germline V gene, CDR1 is GTSNPN and CDR2 is SVGIG (reference sequence). V gave up 4 bases and J gave up 2 bases, with 15 bases separating them. CDR3 in amino acids: CAWKAAGAAYNSPLHF. The CDR3 DNA sequence: TGTGCCTGGAAGGCGGCAGGGGCGGCCTATAATTCACCCCTCCACTTT.

The chain has TRBV25-1 and TRBJ1-2, with D unclear. Germline CDR1 reads MGHDK; CDR2 reads SYGVNS. Trimming took 2 bases from V and 4 from J, leaving 17 bases between them. The CDR3 loop spans 16 amino acids. The CDR3 DNA reads TGTGCCAGCAGTGAAGGAGGAACAGCCATCCCCTATGGCTACACCTTC. It specifies CASSEGGTAIPYGYTF.

The table lists this clone with a count of one. This chain links TRBV4-3 with TRBJ2-7; no clear D gene. The V end lost 0 bases, the J end lost 1 base, and 10 bases lay between the germline ends. The CDR3 consists of 15 residues. Germline values: CDR1 LGHNA, CDR2 YSLEER. The CDR3 DNA follows: TGCGCCAGCAGCCAAGATCTTTCACGGTCCTACGAGCAGTACTTC. Amino acid sequence: CASSQDLSRSYEQYF.

The CDR3 loop reads CASSLGYRAGYTF. The CDR3 bases are TGTGCCAGCAGTTTAGGTTACAGGGCTGGCTACACCTTC. This chain joins TRBV12-3 or TRBV12-4 and TRBJ1-2, with a possible D match to TRBD1 (6 bases). CDR3 length: 13 residues. Trimming stripped 1 base from V and 7 bases from J, with 10 bases between.

The genes are TRBV7-9 and TRBJ1-3, with D perhaps matching TRBD1 (6 bases). Per germline, CDR1 SEHNR and CDR2 FQNEAQ (reference sequence). CDR3 length: 13 residues. The ends were cut back, 6 bases at V and 0 bases at J, with 6 bases in the middle. The chain's CDR3 is CASRGGSGNTIYF. Here the CDR3 DNA reads TGTGCCAGCAGAGGGGGCTCTGGAAACACCATATATTTT.

V and J are TRBV18 and TRBJ1-4; D unresolved. Germline CDR1 reads KGHSH; CDR2 reads LQKENI. V dropped 0 bases and J dropped 7 bases, with 12 bases sitting between them. There are 15 residues in the CDR3. The CDR3 here is CASSPPAPLAEKLFF. The CDR3 nucleotides read TGTGCCAGCTCACCACCGGCCCCCTTGGCTGAAAAACTGTTTTTT.

This chain links TRBV5-6 with TRBJ1-3, with 9 positions matching TRBD1. The CDR3 has 15 residues. Germline CDR1 SGHDT, CDR2 YYEEEE. V was pared by 3 bases and J by 8 bases, with 9 bases of the junction left unmatched. The CDR3 nucleotides read TGTGCCAGCAGCTCGACACAGGGGGCGAGGGACACCATATATTTT. Translating it yields CASSSTQGARDTIYF.

V is TRBV28 and J is TRBJ2-3, with D tentatively TRBD2 (6 bases). With 4 bases removed from V and 6 bases from J, the gap between germline ends came to 14 bases. CDR1 is MDHEN, CDR2 SYDVKM, per germline. The CDR3 has 14 amino acids. Written as DNA, the CDR3 is TGTGCCAGCAGTTACACCCCGGGAGAGGATACGCAGTATTTT. This gives the protein CASSYTPGEDTQYF.

The rearrangement uses TRBV25-1 and TRBJ2-7; possible D gene TRBD2, 6 bases. The CDR3 spans 13 residues. The germline CDR1 and CDR2 sequences are MGHDK and SYGVNS. V was clipped by 1 base and J by 7 bases, with 11 bases between them. Written as DNA, the CDR3 is TGTGCCAGCAGTGAATGGGGAGGAGGAGAGCAGTACTTC. Encoded protein: CASSEWGGGEQYF.

The table lists this clone with a count of one. The chain recombines TRBV5-1 with TRBJ1-1; TRBD1 agrees at 11 bases. Germline assignment: CDR1 SGHRS and CDR2 YFSETQ. The CDR3 contains 15 residues. Trimming at V came to 4 bases and at J to 5 bases, leaving 7 bases not matched to a gene. CDR3 in amino acids: CASSAGQGARTEAFF. Written as DNA, the CDR3 is TGCGCCAGCAGCGCCGGACAGGGGGCAAGGACTGAAGCTTTCTTT.